The clone carrying this T cell receptor (beta chain) showed up many times. The data were obtained in a study of Graves' ophthalmopathy and Graves' hyperthyroidism. The CDR3 runs to 12 residues. Deletions cut 4 bases from V and 5 bases from J, with 9 bases between. Germline V gene sequence: CDR1 ENHRY, CDR2 SYGVKD. RNA served as the template for amplifying TCR beta CDR3 regions. Investigators did first-round RT-PCR with HTBI primers, then second-round multiplex PCR. TCRdb reprocessed the multiplex PCR reads via MiXCR and lists one record per CDR3 protein. Among some 160,000 distinct CDR3 sequences listed, 35% to 50% were seen once.

The genes are TRBV10-3 and TRBJ2-7, with no clear D. Input material: peripheral blood. The receptor's source is a man aged 25 to 40 with Graves' ophthalmopathy. CDR3 sequence reads: CAISAVIHEQYF. The DNA of the CDR3 is TGTGCCATCAGTGCGGTAATCCACGAGCAGTACTTC.